Below are 12 T cell receptor beta chains sequenced from a single sample in a study of shared clonotypes between healthy human individuals. Method: immunoSEQ multiplex PCR; TCRdb's copy keeps in-frame clones and lacks some. The top ten clones hold 0.35% to 0.45% of a sample with roughly 2,500,000 clones, roughly 93% of them seen once. The sequencing sample was made of naive CD4+ T cells from PBMCs. Subset noted: CD45RA+ positively selected. Every receptor here comes from a man aged 18 to 29 in good health. Some clones in this sample may be carry-over from other donors' samples.

The V and J genes are TRBV14 and TRBJ2-7; TRBD2 matches 8 bases. The germline CDR1 and CDR2 sequences are SGHDN and FVKESK. V gave up 3 bases and J gave up 0 bases; unmatched junction bases: 1. CDR3 length: 14 amino acids. The DNA for the CDR3 is TGTGCCAGCAGCCAGGGACTAGTCTCCTACGAGCAGTACTTC. Its translation: CASSQGLVSYEQYF.

The chain joins TRBV5-1 to TRBJ1-2; maybe TRBD1 (6 bases). This CDR3 comprises 13 residues. Trimming removed 4 bases from V and 5 bases from J, with 12 bases in between. Germline CDR1 SGHRS, CDR2 YFSETQ. CDR3 sequence reads: CASSPDSQYGYTF. The CDR3 DNA follows: TGCGCCAGCAGCCCGGACAGCCAGTATGGCTACACCTTC.

As to this clone: At one end the junction does not follow the germline gene, possibly because of a read error. The chain is built from TRBV9 and TRBJ2-7, with 9 bases lining up with TRBD2. The germline CDR1 and CDR2 sequences are SGDLS and YYNGEE. There are 14 residues in the CDR3. CDR3 loop: CASSAGTSSHEQYF. The CDR3 DNA reads as TGTGCCAGCAGCGCTGGGACTAGCTCCCACGAGCAGTACTTC.

On this clone: Other DNA sequences of this sample code for an identical CDR3. The gene calls are TRBV7-3 and TRBJ1-5; maybe TRBD1 (5 bases). The CDR3 loop spans 13 amino acids. V was clipped by 2 bases and J by 5 bases, with 7 bases between them. Germline CDR1 and CDR2: SGHTA and FQGTGA. The CDR3 nucleotides read TGTGCCAGCAGCTTATCCAGGGATCAGCCCCAGCATTTT. It yields the protein CASSLSRDQPQHF.

In nucleotides, the CDR3 is TGTGCCAGCAGTGAAAATTGGGATAGCACAGATACGCAGTATTTT. It yields the protein CASSENWDSTDTQYF. This chain joins TRBV6-1 and TRBJ2-3; unclear D gene. From germline, CDR1 is MNHNS and CDR2 SASEGT. This CDR3 has 15 residues. V lost 2 bases and J 0 bases, leaving 9 bases between the germline ends.

This clone has just one count. The chain links TRBV5-1 to TRBJ1-4; 9 bases fit TRBD1. This CDR3 has 14 amino acids. The germline V gene has CDR1 SGHRS and CDR2 YFSETQ. The ends lost 4 bases at V and 5 bases at J; junction bases unmatched: 3. The CDR3 DNA is TGCGCCAGCAGCGGACAGGGGAACAATGAAAAACTGTTTTTT. Translated, it gives CASSGQGNNEKLFF.

The V and J genes are TRBV5-1 and TRBJ2-2; 7 nucleotides agree with TRBD2. This CDR3 has 16 amino acids. CDR1 is SGHRS and CDR2 is YFSETQ in the germline V gene. Losses at the gene ends were 0 bases for V and 4 bases for J; bases not matched to a gene: 6. The CDR3 region has the DNA TGCGCCAGCAGCTTGGTCTCCTCGGGGGGCACCGGGGAGCTGTTTTTT. This encodes CASSLVSSGGTGELFF.

The chain uses TRBV5-5 and TRBJ2-3; 11 bases are shared with TRBD2. CDR1 and CDR2 (germline): SGHKS, YYEKEE (reference sequence). The ends lost 3 bases at V and 4 bases at J; junction bases unmatched: 4. The length of the CDR3 is 15 residues. This CDR3 is CASSSTSGSPDTQYF. In DNA, the CDR3 is TGTGCCAGCAGCTCCACTAGCGGGAGCCCAGATACGCAGTATTTT.

The chain joins TRBV7-2 to TRBJ2-2, with TRBD2 matching 7 bases. This CDR3 spans 16 amino acids. CDR1 is SGHTA and CDR2 is FQGNSA in the germline V gene. The V segment lost 4 bases and the J segment 5 bases; nucleotides outside the gene matches: 10. In DNA, the CDR3 is TGTGCCAGCAGCTCCAAGGGGAGGGGTGGTACCGGGGAGCTGTTTTTT. This gives the protein CASSSKGRGGTGELFF.

The chain combines TRBV15 with TRBJ2-3; 10 bases agree with TRBD1. The CDR3 is 14 residues long. The V and J ends lost 8 bases and 1 base, in that order; junction bases with no gene match: 3. Per the germline V gene, CDR1 is LNHNV and CDR2 is YYDKDF (reference sequence). CDR3 DNA: TGTGCCACCGACAGGGGGCTTGGCACAGATACGCAGTATTTT. Encoded protein: CATDRGLGTDTQYF.

The rearrangement links TRBV6-1 to TRBJ1-1; weak D call: TRBD1 (5 bases). V dropped 4 bases and J dropped 7 bases, with 19 bases sitting between them. Germline values: CDR1 MNHNS, CDR2 SASEGT. This CDR3 comprises 15 residues. The CDR3 DNA is TGTGCCAGCAGTGGCGGACAACTGGGAATTCTTGAAGCTTTCTTT. It specifies CASSGGQLGILEAFF.

The chain couples TRBV6-1 to TRBJ1-1, with D tentatively TRBD1 (5 bases). The CDR3 consists of 15 residues. The germline gives CDR1 MNHNS, CDR2 SASEGT. Deletions cut 2 bases from V and 5 bases from J, with 15 bases between. The CDR3 reads CASSERRGPRTEAFF. CDR3 DNA sequence: TGTGCCAGCAGTGAAAGGAGGGGACCTAGGACTGAAGCTTTCTTT.